This T cell receptor beta chain was observed in a study of a mutant IDH1 vaccine in newly diagnosed glioma. Findings of the study overall: Variations in leading peripheral T cell clonotypes appeared to have no connection with pseudoprogression.

On this clone: Its cognate antigen is unknown.

Time point reported: week 5, during vaccination. What each vaccine dose contained was 300 ug of mutant IDH1 20-mer peptide, accompanied by topical imiquimod. Sequenced by immunoSEQ multiplex PCR; TCRdb stores in-frame clones only, minus some. This repertoire shows about 40,000 clones, more than 85% found once; its top ten account for 2.6%. Germline assignment: CDR1 MGHRA and CDR2 YSYEKL. V dropped 3 bases and J dropped 7 bases, with 12 bases sitting between them. CDR3 length equals 14 residues. This clonotype was sampled from a man aged 50 to 60 with glioma. The specimen comprised PBMCs, sampled from a glioma patient whose treatment included an IDH1 peptide vaccine. The chain is built from TRBV4-1 and TRBJ2-2; no definite D call. The CDR3 protein is CASSQGQTIGELFF. DNA of the CDR3: TGCGCCAGCAGCCAGGGCCAGACGATCGGGGAGCTGTTTTTT.